Below, 8 T cell receptor beta chains from the same sample are listed, as sequenced in a study of blood T cell repertoires in COVID-19. Clones were read by immunoSEQ multiplex PCR, and TCRdb kept only the in-frame ones, dropping some. In the table there are 110,000 to 150,000 clones, about 90% of which are singletons. Sequencing input: peripheral blood. These receptors all come from a woman aged 80 or over with acute or convalescent COVID-19.

The chain carries TRBV6-5 and TRBJ2-2; the match to TRBD1 covers 10 bases. CDR1 is MNHEY, CDR2 SVGAGI, per germline. V lost 8 bases to trimming and J lost 5 bases; unmatched junction nucleotides: 5. The CDR3 runs 14 residues. The chain's CDR3 is CASGGTGVTGELFF. The CDR3 DNA follows: TGTGCCAGCGGAGGGACAGGGGTGACCGGGGAGCTGTTTTTT.

This clone was counted only a few times. V is TRBV11-2 and J is TRBJ1-3, with D uncertain. Germline CDR1 reads SGHAT; CDR2 reads FQNNGV. With 1 base removed from V and 0 bases from J, the gap between germline ends came to 7 bases. The CDR3 extends over 15 amino acids. Here the CDR3 reads CASSLGLSSGNTIYF. The CDR3 DNA is TGTGCCAGCAGCTTAGGTCTTAGCTCTGGAAACACCATATATTTT.

The V call is TRBV5-8, the J call TRBJ1-2; TRBD1 agrees at 10 bases. This CDR3 comprises 17 residues. The germline V gene encodes CDR1 SGHTS and CDR2 YDEGEE. V was clipped by 5 bases and J by 6 bases; unmatched bases: 16. CDR3 loop: CASRRATGTGARNGYTF. The DNA of the CDR3 is TGTGCCAGCAGGAGAGCAACCGGGACAGGGGCGCGGAATGGCTACACCTTC.

The rearrangement links TRBV7-9 to TRBJ2-7; 9 bases are a match to TRBD1. Germline values: CDR1 SEHNR, CDR2 FQNEAQ (reference sequence). CDR3 size: 13 residues. V dropped 0 bases and J dropped 7; count of bases not matched to a gene: 1. CDR3 protein: CASSLADRGEQYF. The CDR3 nucleotides read TGTGCCAGCAGCTTAGCGGACAGGGGAGAGCAGTACTTC.

V usage is TRBV6-5 and J usage is TRBJ1-2; 7 bases line up with TRBD1. The CDR3 has 14 residues. Germline V gene sequence: CDR1 MNHEY, CDR2 SVGAGI. Trimming removed 7 bases from V and 0 bases from J; junction bases left unmatched: 5. CDR3 coding DNA: TGTGCCAGCACCGACAGGGAATCTAACTATGGCTACACCTTC. Translation gives CASTDRESNYGYTF.

The V call is TRBV30, the J call TRBJ1-3; D ambiguous. With 3 bases removed from V and 5 bases from J, the gap between germline ends came to 17 bases. The CDR3 totals 15 residues. CDR1 GTSNPN and CDR2 SVGIG come from the germline V gene (reference sequence). In DNA, the CDR3 is TGTGCCTGGAGAATTGGGCGCTATCCAAGAAACACCATATATTTT. Residues: CAWRIGRYPRNTIYF.

This chain links TRBV1 with TRBJ1-2. TRBV1 is a pseudogene segment. CDR3 length: 15 residues. The CDR3 nucleotides read TGCACCAGCAGCCAAGCTCCCGGGAATGGGGAAGGCTACACCTTC. This sequence encodes CTSSQAPGNGEGYTF.

This clone was detected a few times. The chain has TRBV6-6 and TRBJ1-1; TRBD1 agrees at 9 bases. Trimming took 6 bases from V and 0 from J; bases not matched to a gene: 5. The CDR3 sequence is 15 residues long. From germline, CDR1 is MNHNY and CDR2 SVGAGI (reference sequence). DNA of the CDR3: TGTGCCAGCAGAACCCGGGACAGGGTGAACACTGAAGCTTTCTTT. Translation: CASRTRDRVNTEAFF.